This entry lists 24 T cell receptor beta chains sequenced from one sample in a study of PD-L1 blockade in urothelial cancer. Documented time point: peripheral blood 6 weeks after treatment start. TCRdb's copy holds only in-frame clones and misses some; the assay was immunoSEQ multiplex PCR. Of roughly 120,000 clones listed, more than 85% are singletons. Here the sequenced sample was PBMCs, taken around atezolizumab (anti-PD-L1) treatment. The receptors originated from a man in his 60s with urothelial cancer.

The rearrangement uses TRBV9 and TRBJ2-7; 11 nucleotides align to TRBD2. CDR3 length: 17 amino acids. The ends lost 0 bases at V and 2 bases at J; junction bases unmatched: 7. Per germline, CDR1 SGDLS and CDR2 YYNGEE. CDR3 region: CASSVAPGTSGTYEQYF. The CDR3 DNA reads TGTGCCAGCAGCGTAGCCCCAGGGACTAGCGGAACCTACGAGCAGTACTTC.

The chain couples TRBV7-3 to TRBJ2-5; TRBD2 aligns across 11 bases. The junction had 6 bases not matched to a gene; V was cut back by 4 bases and J by 5 bases. CDR3 size: 15 residues. Germline assignment: CDR1 SGHTA and CDR2 FQGTGA. The CDR3 sequence is CASSSIAGGRETQYF. The CDR3 DNA follows: TGTGCCAGCAGCTCAATAGCGGGAGGGCGGGAGACCCAGTACTTC.

This chain links TRBV9 with TRBJ2-3; weak D call: TRBD2 (6 bases). CDR3 length: 15 amino acids. The V end was cut by 2 bases, the J end by 2 bases, with 12 bases between. Germline CDR1 is SGDLS and CDR2 is YYNGEE. CDR3 DNA: TGTGCCAGCAGCGTCCGGACTACTTACACAGATACGCAGTATTTT. Encoded protein: CASSVRTTYTDTQYF.

This rearrangement joins TRBV6-1 to TRBJ1-4; no firm D call. Germline V lookup: CDR1 MNHNS, CDR2 SASEGT. CDR3 length equals 14 residues. V lost 2 bases and J 6 bases, leaving 10 bases between the germline ends. As DNA, the CDR3 is TGTGCCAGCAGTGAAAGAGGCAATTATGAAAAACTGTTTTTT. Amino acids: CASSERGNYEKLFF.

V usage is TRBV5-1 and J usage is TRBJ1-1; D is uncertain. V lost 4 bases and J lost 1, with 14 bases in between. CDR3 size: 15 residues. Per germline, CDR1 SGHRS and CDR2 YFSETQ. The CDR3 DNA sequence: TGCGCCAGCAGCGATTCACAGATACAGAACACTGAAGCTTTCTTT. Protein: CASSDSQIQNTEAFF.

This rearrangement joins TRBV5-1 to TRBJ1-4; no clear D gene. The V end was cut by 0 bases, the J end by 5 bases, with 11 bases between. Germline lookup yields CDR1 SGHRS and CDR2 YFSETQ. This CDR3 comprises 15 residues. In nucleotides, the CDR3 is TGCGCCAGCAGCTTGGGGGCCCAACGAAATGAAAAACTGTTTTTT. This gives the protein CASSLGAQRNEKLFF.

The V and J genes are TRBV5-4 and TRBJ2-1, with D unresolved. The CDR3 covers 15 residues. The V and J ends lost 1 base and 2 bases respectively, with 10 bases between them. The germline gives CDR1 SGHNT, CDR2 YYREEE (reference sequence). CDR3 in DNA: TGTGCCAGCAGCTTGCGCGGTGCGACCTACAATGAGCAGTTCTTC. Protein sequence: CASSLRGATYNEQFF. Full variable domain (outside the CDR3, taken from reference TRBV5-4 and TRBJ2-1): ETGVTQSPTHLIKTRGQQVTLRCSSQSGHNTVSWYQQALGQGPQFIFQYYREEENGRGNFPPRFSGLQFPNYSSELNVNALELDDSALYLCASSLRGATYNEQFFGPGTRLTVL.

The chain recombines TRBV2 with TRBJ2-5; TRBD2 matches 7 bases. Germline V gene lookup returns CDR1 SNHLY and CDR2 FYNNEI. There are 15 residues in the CDR3. Losses at the gene ends were 6 bases for V and 5 bases for J; bases not matched to a gene: 12. CDR3 protein: CASREGGSFLETQYF. CDR3 in DNA: TGTGCCAGCAGGGAGGGAGGGAGTTTCTTGGAGACCCAGTACTTC.

The chain couples TRBV28 to TRBJ1-2; 7 bases are a match to TRBD1. The V gene's germline CDR1 is MDHEN and CDR2 SYDVKM. With 4 bases clipped from V and 2 bases from J, the junction kept 7 bases outside the gene matches. CDR3 length: 15 residues. The CDR3 loop is CASSSGQPSNYGYTF. Written as DNA, the CDR3 is TGTGCCAGCAGTTCGGGACAGCCCTCGAACTATGGCTACACCTTC.

The chain uses TRBV28 and TRBJ2-5; 9 bases map to TRBD2. The germline V gene encodes CDR1 MDHEN and CDR2 SYDVKM. J gave up 4 bases and V 3 bases, and 12 bases lay outside the gene matches. The length of the CDR3 is 17 residues. CDR3 amino acids: CASSFFGEREAVETQYF. In DNA form, the CDR3 reads TGTGCCAGCAGTTTTTTTGGGGAGCGGGAGGCTGTAGAGACCCAGTACTTC.

V gene TRBV7-2 combines with J gene TRBJ2-3; 9 bases fit TRBD2. This CDR3 has 17 residues. Germline values: CDR1 SGHTA, CDR2 FQGNSA. The ends lost 4 bases at V and 4 bases at J; junction bases unmatched: 12. CDR3 DNA: TGTGCCAGCAGCTGGGCGGGGGGGCCGTTGCGGCCAGATACGCAGTATTTT. Protein: CASSWAGGPLRPDTQYF.

V and J are TRBV5-6 and TRBJ1-1, with a possible D match to TRBD1 (6 bases). V shed 0 bases and J shed 1 base, with 16 bases lying between them. The V gene's germline CDR1 is SGHDT and CDR2 YYEEEE. There are 17 residues in the CDR3. CDR3 bases: TGTGCCAGCAGCTTGGTCGGGGGGGCGGAGGCGAACACTGAAGCTTTCTTT. It specifies CASSLVGGAEANTEAFF.

The V gene is TRBV5-6, the J gene TRBJ1-5; the D is unclear. The V gene lost 4 bases and the J gene lost 11 bases, with 16 bases spanning the gap. Germline V CDR1 and CDR2: SGHDT, YYEEEE. CDR3 length: 13 amino acids. The CDR3 nucleotides are TGTGCCAGCAGCACCCCGTCAAGCCTGGCCCAGCATTTT. As protein: CASSTPSSLAQHF.

The J gene is TRBJ2-7, the V gene TRBV5-4; perhaps TRBD1 as D (7 bases). This CDR3 region has 14 residues. Germline V CDR1 and CDR2: SGHNT, YYREEE (reference sequence). The DNA for the CDR3 is TGTGCTGCGGGGAGGCGGGAAGGGGGCGGCGAGCAGTACTTC. It translates to CAAGRREGGGEQYF.

The V gene is TRBV5-1, the J gene TRBJ2-3; 8 bases map to TRBD2. Losses at the gene ends were 0 bases for V and 3 bases for J; bases not matched to a gene: 6. The V gene's germline CDR1 is SGHRS and CDR2 YFSETQ. This CDR3 has 16 amino acids. The CDR3 DNA reads TGCGCCAGCAGCTTGGATTGGACTAGCAGGACAGATACGCAGTATTTT. This translates into CASSLDWTSRTDTQYF.

The chain joins TRBV5-6 to TRBJ2-5, with TRBD2 matching 8 bases. J was trimmed by 5 bases and V by 0 bases; bases with no gene match: 6. The CDR3 has 15 amino acids. Germline V gene data show CDR1 as SGHDT and CDR2 as YYEEEE. The CDR3 sequence is CASSLDVVAGETQYF. The CDR3 DNA reads as TGTGCCAGCAGCTTGGATGTGGTAGCGGGGGAGACCCAGTACTTC. Full variable domain (remainder filled in from reference TRBV5-6 and TRBJ2-5): DAGVTQSPTHLIKTRGQQVTLRCSPKSGHDTVSWYQQALGQGPQFIFQYYEEEERQRGNFPDRFSGHQFPNYSSELNVNALLLGDSALYLCASSLDVVAGETQYFGPGTRLLVL.

V and J are TRBV7-8 and TRBJ2-4; no clear D gene. The CDR3 runs 12 residues. Trimming left V 1 base short and J 6 bases short, with 4 bases between. The germline CDR1 and CDR2 sequences are SGHVS and FQNEAQ. DNA for the CDR3: TGTGCCAGCAGCTTAGAGAGAAACATTCAGTACTTC. Translated, it gives CASSLERNIQYF.

This chain links TRBV9 with TRBJ2-1; the match to TRBD1 covers 12 bases. V shed 5 bases, J shed 5 bases, and the junction held 5 bases outside the gene matches. This CDR3 contains 15 residues. CDR1 is SGDLS, CDR2 YYNGEE, per germline. CDR3 amino acids: CASSGDRGLDNEQFF. DNA of the CDR3: TGTGCCAGCAGTGGGGACAGGGGGCTCGACAATGAGCAGTTCTTC.

The V call is TRBV11-2, the J call TRBJ2-5; TRBD1 might be the D (5 bases). Germline CDR1 is SGHAT and CDR2 is FQNNGV. V gave up 1 base and J gave up 1 base, with 7 bases separating them. The CDR3 totals 14 residues. The CDR3 protein is CASSLAGIQETQYF. The CDR3 nucleotides are TGTGCCAGCAGCTTAGCAGGGATCCAAGAGACCCAGTACTTC.

The V and J genes are TRBV4-2 and TRBJ1-5; the D gene is possibly TRBD1 (6 bases). Germline-derived CDR1 and CDR2 are LGHNA and YNFKEQ. The CDR3 extends over 18 amino acids. Deletions cut 0 bases from V and 1 base from J, with 16 bases between. Here the CDR3 DNA reads TGTGCCAGCAGCCAAGATCTGGGGGCGTTAGACAGCAATCAGCCCCAGCATTTT. It translates to CASSQDLGALDSNQPQHF.

This rearrangement joins TRBV28 to TRBJ2-7; no definite D call. V lost 6 bases to trimming and J lost 4 bases, with 10 bases between them. Germline V gene sequence: CDR1 MDHEN, CDR2 SYDVKM. The CDR3 covers 12 residues. The CDR3, as DNA: TGTGCCAGCAGGCCCTCCCAGTACGAGCAGTACTTC. Its translation: CASRPSQYEQYF.

The chain links TRBV18 to TRBJ2-3, with 7 nucleotides matching TRBD1. V dropped 3 bases and J dropped 6; count of bases not matched to a gene: 6. Germline loops: CDR1 KGHSH, CDR2 LQKENI. The CDR3 has 14 residues. The CDR3 sequence: CASSPTETGDTQYF. CDR3 nucleotides: TGTGCCAGCTCACCGACGGAGACAGGGGATACGCAGTATTTT.

In its sample, this clone was seen once. This chain links TRBV7-2 with TRBJ2-5; TRBD2 aligns across 11 bases. The CDR3 has 15 amino acids. Losses at the gene ends were 4 bases for V and 9 bases for J; bases not matched to a gene: 10. Germline assignment: CDR1 SGHTA and CDR2 FQGNSA. The CDR3 protein is CASSSGLAEGGAQYF. In nucleotides, the CDR3 is TGTGCCAGCAGCTCGGGACTAGCGGAGGGAGGAGCCCAGTACTTC.

This clone appeared once. The chain uses TRBV6-1 and TRBJ2-5, with 10 bases identical to TRBD2. V trimming: 2 bases; J trimming: 5 bases; junction bases outside the gene matches: 2. CDR3 length: 14 residues. Germline CDR1 reads MNHNS; CDR2 reads SASEGT. The CDR3 protein is CASSETSGVETQYF. Here the CDR3 DNA reads TGTGCCAGCAGTGAAACTAGCGGGGTGGAGACCCAGTACTTC.